Below, 11 T cell receptor beta chains from the same sample are listed, as sequenced in a study of blood T cell repertoires in COVID-19. Sequencing was performed with immunoSEQ multiplex PCR; in TCRdb, only in-frame clones are kept and a portion is missing. The data hold just under 80,000 clones, with 80% to 85% observed a single time. The specimen sequenced was peripheral blood. The source is a woman between 70 and 85 years old with acute or convalescent COVID-19.

The chain uses TRBV9 and TRBJ2-5; tentatively, D is TRBD2 (6 bases). Looked up from germline, CDR1 is SGDLS and CDR2 is YYNGEE. The CDR3 contains 16 residues. V lost 0 bases and J lost 6, with 18 bases in between. CDR3 in DNA: TGTGCCAGCAGCGTAGTTTCCGGGGACTCCTTGAAGACCCAGTACTTC. Amino acid sequence: CASSVVSGDSLKTQYF.

This clone was seen a few times. The chain links TRBV19 to TRBJ2-5; D may be TRBD1 (5 bases). Germline CDR1 is LNHDA and CDR2 is SQIVND (reference sequence). The length of the CDR3 is 13 residues. V shed 5 bases and J shed 4 bases, with 11 bases lying between them. The DNA for the CDR3 is TGTGCCAGTAGTCTAACTGGGGCAGAGACCCAGTACTTC. Translated, it gives CASSLTGAETQYF.

V is TRBV5-4 and J is TRBJ1-1, with D perhaps TRBD1 (6 bases). The CDR3 length is 15 residues. Per the germline V gene, CDR1 is SGHNT and CDR2 is YYREEE (reference sequence). Trimming removed 3 bases at V and 1 base at J, with 13 bases between. CDR3: CASSSMGTPNTEAFF. The CDR3, as DNA: TGTGCCAGCAGCTCCATGGGGACACCGAACACTGAAGCTTTCTTT. Variable domain in full (rest from reference TRBV5-4 and TRBJ1-1): ETGVTQSPTHLIKTRGQQVTLRCSSQSGHNTVSWYQQALGQGPQFIFQYYREEENGRGNFPPRFSGLQFPNYSSELNVNALELDDSALYLCASSSMGTPNTEAFFGQGTRLTVV.

The CDR3 region is CASSLFSGTYEQYF. DNA of the CDR3: TGTGCCAGCAGTTTATTTTCAGGGACCTACGAGCAGTACTTC. This chain links TRBV27 with TRBJ2-7, with a possible D match to TRBD1 (5 bases). V was clipped by 1 base and J by 2 bases, with 9 bases between them. The germline CDR1 and CDR2 sequences are MNHEY and SMNVEV (reference sequence). The CDR3 loop spans 14 amino acids.

This clone appeared a few times. The chain carries TRBV9 and TRBJ1-1; D is possibly TRBD1 (6 bases). The CDR3 loop spans 17 amino acids. Germline lookup yields CDR1 SGDLS and CDR2 YYNGEE. The V end was cut by 4 bases, the J end by 2 bases, with 21 bases between. The CDR3 nucleotides read TGTGCCAGCAGCCCCAGTCTTGGGACACGAGGCAACACTGAAGCTTTCTTT. Its protein product is CASSPSLGTRGNTEAFF.

This chain joins TRBV6-1 and TRBJ1-2; possibly TRBD1 for D (5 bases). Per the germline V gene, CDR1 is MNHNS and CDR2 is SASEGT. V dropped 3 bases and J dropped 4 bases, with 15 bases sitting between them. The CDR3 extends over 15 amino acids. The CDR3 loop is CASSDADRRIYGYTF. CDR3 DNA sequence: TGTGCCAGCAGTGACGCTGACAGAAGGATCTATGGCTACACCTTC.

CDR3 residues: CASRPPGYEQYF. CDR3 coding DNA: TGTGCCAGCAGACCGCCAGGCTACGAGCAGTACTTC. The rearrangement joins TRBV21-1 to TRBJ2-7; TRBD1 is the table's D call, not checked against the DNA. TRBV21-1 is a known pseudogene. The CDR3 runs 12 residues.

The gene calls are TRBV5-4 and TRBJ2-7; D ambiguous. Germline V lookup: CDR1 SGHNT, CDR2 YYREEE (reference sequence). The length of the CDR3 is 12 residues. With 2 bases removed from V and 4 bases from J, the gap between germline ends came to 7 bases. CDR3 sequence reads: CASSLDLYEQYF. CDR3 sequence (DNA): TGTGCCAGCAGCTTAGATCTATACGAGCAGTACTTC.

The rearrangement joins TRBV5-8 to TRBJ2-4, with 9 positions matching TRBD1. With V trimmed by 4 bases and J by 1 base, 3 bases remained unmatched. Germline V gene sequence: CDR1 SGHTS, CDR2 YDEGEE. The CDR3 runs 15 residues. CDR3 in amino acids: CASSLGQGAKNIQYF. In DNA, the CDR3 is TGTGCCAGCAGCCTCGGACAGGGGGCCAAAAACATTCAGTACTTC.

This chain joins TRBV19 and TRBJ1-2; D is perhaps TRBD1 (6 bases). Germline CDR1 is LNHDA and CDR2 is SQIVND (reference sequence). CDR3 length: 13 residues. Between the trimmed V and J ends, which lost 4 bases and 8 bases, there was a span of 14 bases. Written as DNA, the CDR3 is TGTGCCAGTAGTAGGGGAACAGGGTCGGGCTACACCTTC. Translation gives CASSRGTGSGYTF.

The CDR3 reads CASSLGQGESDTQYF. CDR3 bases: TGCGCCAGCAGCTTAGGGCAGGGGGAGTCAGATACGCAGTATTTT. This chain uses TRBV5-1 with TRBJ2-3; 7 bases agree with TRBD1. This CDR3 has 15 residues. Germline CDR1 SGHRS, CDR2 YFSETQ. J lost 4 bases, V lost 2 bases, and 7 bases had no gene match.